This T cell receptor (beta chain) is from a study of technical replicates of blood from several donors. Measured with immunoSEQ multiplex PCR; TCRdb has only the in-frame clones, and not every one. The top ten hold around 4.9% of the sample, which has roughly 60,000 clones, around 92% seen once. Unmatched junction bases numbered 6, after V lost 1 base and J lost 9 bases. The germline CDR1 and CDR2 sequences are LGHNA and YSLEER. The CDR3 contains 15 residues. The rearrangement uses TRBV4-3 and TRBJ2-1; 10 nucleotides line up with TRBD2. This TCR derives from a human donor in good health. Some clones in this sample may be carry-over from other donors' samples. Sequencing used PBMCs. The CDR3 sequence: CASSQVAGGEFEQFF. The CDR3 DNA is TGCGCCAGCAGCCAAGTAGCGGGAGGAGAGTTTGAGCAGTTCTTC.